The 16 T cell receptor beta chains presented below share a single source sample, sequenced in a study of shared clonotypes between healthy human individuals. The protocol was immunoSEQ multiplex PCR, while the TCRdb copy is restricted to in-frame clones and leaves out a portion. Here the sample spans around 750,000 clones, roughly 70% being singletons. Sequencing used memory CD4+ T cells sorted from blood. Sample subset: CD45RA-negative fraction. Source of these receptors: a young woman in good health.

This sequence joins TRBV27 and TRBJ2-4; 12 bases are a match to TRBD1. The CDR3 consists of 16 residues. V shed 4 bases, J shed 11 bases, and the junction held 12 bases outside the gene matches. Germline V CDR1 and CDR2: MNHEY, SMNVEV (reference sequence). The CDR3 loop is CASSSTAGQGASLQYF. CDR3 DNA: TGTGCCAGCAGTTCAACGGCGGGACAGGGGGCGTCTCTTCAGTACTTC.

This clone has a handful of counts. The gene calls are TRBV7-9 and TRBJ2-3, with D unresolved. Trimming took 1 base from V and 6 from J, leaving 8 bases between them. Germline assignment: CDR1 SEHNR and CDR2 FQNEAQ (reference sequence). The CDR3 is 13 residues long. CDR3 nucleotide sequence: TGTGCCAGCAGCTTAGGGAACATGGATACGCAGTATTTT. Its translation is CASSLGNMDTQYF. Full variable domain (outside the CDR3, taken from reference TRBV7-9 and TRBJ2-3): DTGVSQNPRHKITKRGQNVTFRCDPISEHNRLYWYRQTLGQGPEFLTYFQNEAQLEKSRLLSDRFSAERPKGSFSTLEIQRTEQGDSAMYLCASSLGNMDTQYFGPGTRLTVL.

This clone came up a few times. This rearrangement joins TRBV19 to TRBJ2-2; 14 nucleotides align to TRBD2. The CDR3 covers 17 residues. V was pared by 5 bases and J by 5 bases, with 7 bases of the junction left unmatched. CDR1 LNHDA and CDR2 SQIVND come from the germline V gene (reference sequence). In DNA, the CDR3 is TGTGCCAGTAGTGGGGAAAGACTAGCGGGAGGGACCGGGGAGCTGTTTTTT. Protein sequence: CASSGERLAGGTGELFF.

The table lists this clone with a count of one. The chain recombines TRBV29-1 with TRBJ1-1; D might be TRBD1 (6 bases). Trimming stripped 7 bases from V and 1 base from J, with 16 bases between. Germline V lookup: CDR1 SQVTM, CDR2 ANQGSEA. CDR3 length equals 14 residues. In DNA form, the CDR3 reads TGCAGCGGCCATTCGTCGGACAGGAACACTGAAGCTTTCTTT. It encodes CSGHSSDRNTEAFF.

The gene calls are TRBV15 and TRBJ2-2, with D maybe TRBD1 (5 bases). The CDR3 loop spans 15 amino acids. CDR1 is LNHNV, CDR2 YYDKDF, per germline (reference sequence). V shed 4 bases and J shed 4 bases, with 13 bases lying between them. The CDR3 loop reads CATSKGAVSTGELFF. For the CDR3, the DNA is TGTGCCACCAGCAAAGGGGCCGTGAGCACCGGGGAGCTGTTTTTT.

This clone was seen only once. This CDR3 reads CASRQQGGQVDEQYF. CDR3 coding DNA: TGTGCCAGCAGACAACAAGGGGGACAGGTCGACGAGCAGTACTTC. The chain is built from TRBV2 and TRBJ2-7; 8 bases match TRBD1. With V trimmed by 6 bases and J by 5 bases, 12 bases remained unmatched. Germline-derived CDR1 and CDR2 are SNHLY and FYNNEI. CDR3 length: 15 residues.

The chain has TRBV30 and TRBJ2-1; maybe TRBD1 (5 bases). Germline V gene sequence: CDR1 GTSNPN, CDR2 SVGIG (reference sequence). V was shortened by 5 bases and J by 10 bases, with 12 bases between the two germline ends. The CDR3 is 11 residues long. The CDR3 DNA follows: TGTGCCTGGGCCTCAGGGAACGAGCAGTTCTTC. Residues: CAWASGNEQFF.

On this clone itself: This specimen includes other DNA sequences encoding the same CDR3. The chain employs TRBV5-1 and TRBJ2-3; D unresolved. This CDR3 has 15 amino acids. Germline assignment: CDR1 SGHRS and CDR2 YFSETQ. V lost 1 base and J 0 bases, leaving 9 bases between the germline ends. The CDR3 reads CASSLSTVSTDTQYF. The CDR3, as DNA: TGCGCCAGCAGCTTGTCCACGGTTAGCACAGATACGCAGTATTTT.

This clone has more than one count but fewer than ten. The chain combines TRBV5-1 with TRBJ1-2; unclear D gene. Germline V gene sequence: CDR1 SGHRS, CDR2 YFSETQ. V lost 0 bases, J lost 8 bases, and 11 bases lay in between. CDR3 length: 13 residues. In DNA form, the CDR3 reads TGCGCCAGCAGCTTGGGCAGCTCAGGAGGCTACACCTTC. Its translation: CASSLGSSGGYTF.

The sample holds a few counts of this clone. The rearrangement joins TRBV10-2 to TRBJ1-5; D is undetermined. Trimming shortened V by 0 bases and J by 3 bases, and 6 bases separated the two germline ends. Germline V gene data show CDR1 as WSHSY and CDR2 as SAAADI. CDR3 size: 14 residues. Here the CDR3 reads CASSESTINQPQHF. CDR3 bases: TGCGCCAGCAGTGAGTCGACCATCAATCAGCCCCAGCATTTT.

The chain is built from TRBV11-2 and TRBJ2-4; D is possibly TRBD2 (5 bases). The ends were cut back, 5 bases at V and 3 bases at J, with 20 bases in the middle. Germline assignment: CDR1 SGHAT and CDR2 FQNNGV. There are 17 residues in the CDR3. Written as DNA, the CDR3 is TGTGCCAGCAGCCTCGTTCGGCGGGCATGGGGCAAAAACATTCAGTACTTC. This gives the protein CASSLVRRAWGKNIQYF.

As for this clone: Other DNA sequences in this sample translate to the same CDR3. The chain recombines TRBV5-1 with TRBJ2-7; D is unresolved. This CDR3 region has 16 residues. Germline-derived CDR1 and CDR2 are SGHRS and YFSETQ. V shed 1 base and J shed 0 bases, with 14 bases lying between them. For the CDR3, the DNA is TGCGCCAGCAGCTTGTCCTTCGGAAGCCCCTCCTACGAGCAGTACTTC. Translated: CASSLSFGSPSYEQYF.

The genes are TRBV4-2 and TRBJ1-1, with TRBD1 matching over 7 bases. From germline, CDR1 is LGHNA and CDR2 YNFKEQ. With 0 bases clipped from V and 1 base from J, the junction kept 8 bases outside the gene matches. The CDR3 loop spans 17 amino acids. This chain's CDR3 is CASSQERMTGPNTEAFF. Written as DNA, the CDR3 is TGTGCCAGCAGCCAAGAGCGTATGACAGGGCCGAACACTGAAGCTTTCTTT.

Here the CDR3 reads CATSSQTGNTEAFF. The CDR3 DNA reads as TGTGCCACCAGCTCGCAGACAGGAAACACTGAAGCTTTCTTT. This rearrangement joins TRBV15 to TRBJ1-1; a possible D gene is TRBD1 (6 bases). V was cut by 5 bases and J by 2 bases, with 12 bases left in between. CDR3 length: 14 amino acids. Germline CDR1 is LNHNV and CDR2 is YYDKDF (reference sequence).

CDR3 amino acids: CASSSSIGGTGEQYF. CDR3 coding DNA: TGTGCCAGCTCGTCCTCGATAGGCGGGACAGGGGAGCAGTACTTC. The chain joins TRBV18 to TRBJ2-7; 9 bases fit TRBD1. This CDR3 spans 15 amino acids. V shed 6 bases, J shed 7 bases, and the junction held 13 bases outside the gene matches. Germline values: CDR1 KGHSH, CDR2 LQKENI.

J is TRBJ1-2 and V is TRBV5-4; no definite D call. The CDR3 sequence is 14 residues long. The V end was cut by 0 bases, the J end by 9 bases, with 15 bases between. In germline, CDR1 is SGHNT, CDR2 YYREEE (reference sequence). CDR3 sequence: CASSLDSAVRSYTF. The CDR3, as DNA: TGTGCCAGCAGCTTGGATTCAGCCGTTCGTAGCTACACCTTC.